This T cell receptor (beta chain) was retrieved from a study of tumor and adjacent non-tumor tissue in lung cancer. Study information: Patients were aged roughly 31 to 76, approximately ten men and 5 women, stage I to III. Each sample yielded approximately 4 million productive TCRbeta reads on average.

The template was RNA from unsorted bulk tissue. The normal lung tissue was taken more than 3 cm from the tumor edge. Germline CDR1 reads LGHNA; CDR2 reads YSLEER. This CDR3 spans 15 amino acids. Three rounds of nested PCR, following a modified ARM-PCR protocol, produced the TCRbeta library. TCRdb re-analysed the multiplex PCR reads in MiXCR, keeping a single row per CDR3 protein. The sample carries approximately 110,000 distinct CDR3 sequences, about 65% recorded once. Regarding the study as a whole: Tumor tissue had significantly higher TCR diversity than normal lung. Normal lung showed higher cumulative top 100 clone frequency than tumor.

Notes on this clonotype: What it binds is unknown. Compared with germline, one end of the junction differs, possibly owing to a read error.

The source is a man between 60 and 75 years old with non-small cell lung cancer. This rearrangement joins TRBV4-3 to TRBJ2-7; the D gene is possibly TRBD2 (6 bases). The specimen was distant non-tumor lung tissue. CDR3 sequence (DNA): TGCGCCATCAGCCAAGAGGAGAGGGAGGCCGACGAGCAGTACTTC. Protein: CAISQEEREADEQYF.